What follows are 7 T cell receptor beta chains derived from one specimen sequenced in a study of shared clonotypes between healthy human individuals. Using immunoSEQ multiplex PCR, the repertoire was profiled, and TCRdb retains in-frame clones only, with some absent. This sample has 2,100,000 or so clones; approximately 94% occur once, and the top ten carry approximately 0.13%. Sequenced input: naive CD4+ T cells sorted from blood. Stated subset: CD45RA+ positively selected. All receptors derive from a man aged 18 to 35 in good health.

The chain uses TRBV7-9 and TRBJ2-5; D may be TRBD1 or TRBD2 (5 bases each). Trimming cost V 3 bases and J 12 bases, with 17 bases left between them. The CDR3 is made up of 13 amino acids. Germline assignment: CDR1 SEHNR and CDR2 FQNEAQ (reference sequence). The CDR3 loop reads CASSFFTGANKYF. The CDR3 bases are TGTGCCAGCAGCTTTTTTACCGGGGCCAATAAGTACTTC.

This chain connects TRBV29-1 to TRBJ1-5; 7 bases fit TRBD1. V shed 0 bases and J 5 bases; nucleotides not matched to a gene: 7. This CDR3 is built from 15 residues. Germline CDR1 is SQVTM and CDR2 is ANQGSEA. The CDR3 DNA reads as TGCAGCGTTGAAGACGACAGGGAACACCATCAGCCCCAGCATTTT. Translated: CSVEDDREHHQPQHF.

This chain joins TRBV28 and TRBJ2-7, with 8 positions matching TRBD1. With V trimmed by 6 bases and J by 0 bases, 1 base remained unmatched. Germline V CDR1 and CDR2: MDHEN, SYDVKM. The CDR3 spans 13 residues. CDR3 coding DNA: TGTGCCAGCAGCGGGACAGGCTCCTACGAGCAGTACTTC. It yields the protein CASSGTGSYEQYF. The full variable domain, completed using reference TRBV28 and TRBJ2-7, is DVKVTQSSRYLVKRTGEKVFLECVQDMDHENMFWYRQDPGLGLRLIYFSYDVKMKEKGDIPEGYSVSREKKERFSLILESASTNQTSMYLCASSGTGSYEQYFGPGTRLTVT.

About this clone itself: Distinct nucleotide sequences in the sample also encode this CDR3. V gene TRBV9 combines with J gene TRBJ1-6; no reliable D call. The CDR3 runs 14 residues. Germline CDR1 reads SGDLS; CDR2 reads YYNGEE. Trimming stripped 3 bases from V and 0 bases from J, with 4 bases between. CDR3 coding DNA: TGTGCCAGCAGCGAAAGCTCCTATAATTCACCCCTCCACTTT. Translated: CASSESSYNSPLHF. Using reference TRBV9 and TRBJ1-6 for the parts outside the CDR3, the full variable domain is DSGVTQTPKHLITATGQRVTLRCSPRSGDLSVYWYQQSLDQGLQFLIQYYNGEERAKGNILERFSAQQFPDLHSELNLSSLELGDSALYFCASSESSYNSPLHFGNGTRLTVT.

DNA of the CDR3: TGTGCCAGCAGGGGCAAGCGAGCGAACACCGGGGAGCTGTTTTTT. Translated, it gives CASRGKRANTGELFF. The chain is built from TRBV2 and TRBJ2-2; no clear D. Per the germline V gene, CDR1 is SNHLY and CDR2 is FYNNEI. Trimming stripped 6 bases from V and 0 bases from J, with 11 bases between. The CDR3 covers 15 residues.

The genes are TRBV6-5 and TRBJ1-2, with 7 bases lining up with TRBD1. This CDR3 spans 15 amino acids. Germline V CDR1 and CDR2: MNHEY, SVGAGI. Losses at the gene ends were 0 bases for V and 3 bases for J; bases not matched to a gene: 4. CDR3 residues: CASSYSRTGDYGYTF. The CDR3 region has the DNA TGTGCCAGCAGTTACTCACGGACAGGCGACTATGGCTACACCTTC.

The chain recombines TRBV15 with TRBJ2-5, with D perhaps being TRBD1 or TRBD2 (5 bases each). The V gene lost 0 bases and the J gene lost 5 bases, with 13 bases spanning the gap. This CDR3 region has 15 residues. CDR1 LNHNV and CDR2 YYDKDF come from the germline V gene (reference sequence). The CDR3 sequence: CATSRDNRDRETQYF. CDR3 nucleotide sequence: TGTGCCACCAGCAGAGATAATAGGGACCGGGAGACCCAGTACTTC.